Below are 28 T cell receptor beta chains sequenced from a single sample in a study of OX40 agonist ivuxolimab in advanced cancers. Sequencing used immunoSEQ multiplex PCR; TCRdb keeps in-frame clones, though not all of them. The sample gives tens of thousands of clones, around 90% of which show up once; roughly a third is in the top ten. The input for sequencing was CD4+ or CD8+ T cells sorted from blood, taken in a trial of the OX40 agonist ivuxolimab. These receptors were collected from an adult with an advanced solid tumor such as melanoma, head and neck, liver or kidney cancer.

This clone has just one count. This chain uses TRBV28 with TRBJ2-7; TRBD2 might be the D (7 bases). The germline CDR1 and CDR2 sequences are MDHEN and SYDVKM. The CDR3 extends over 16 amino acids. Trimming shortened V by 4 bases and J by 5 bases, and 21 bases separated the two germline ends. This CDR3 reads CASSSPAGASHNEQYF. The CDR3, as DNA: TGTGCCAGCAGTTCTCCTGCGGGGGCTAGTCACAACGAGCAGTACTTC.

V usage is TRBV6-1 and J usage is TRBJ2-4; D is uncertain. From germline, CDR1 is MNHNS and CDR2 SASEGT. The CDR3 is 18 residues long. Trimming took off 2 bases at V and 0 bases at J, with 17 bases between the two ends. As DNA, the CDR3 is TGTGCCAGCAGTGAAAGGCACGCTCTGAGACTAGCCAAAAACATTCAGTACTTC. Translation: CASSERHALRLAKNIQYF.

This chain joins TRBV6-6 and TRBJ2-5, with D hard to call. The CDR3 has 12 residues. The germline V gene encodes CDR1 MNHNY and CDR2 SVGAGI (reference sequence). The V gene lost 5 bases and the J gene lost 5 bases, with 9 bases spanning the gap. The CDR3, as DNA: TGTGCCAGCAGTGTAATATCGGAGACCCAGTACTTC. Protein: CASSVISETQYF.

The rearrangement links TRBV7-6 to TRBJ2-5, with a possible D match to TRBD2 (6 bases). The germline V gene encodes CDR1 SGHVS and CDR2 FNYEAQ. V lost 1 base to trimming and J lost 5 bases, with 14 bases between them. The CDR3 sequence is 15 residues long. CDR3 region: CASSLEPGGFETQYF. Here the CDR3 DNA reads TGTGCCAGCAGCTTAGAGCCCGGGGGTTTCGAGACCCAGTACTTC.

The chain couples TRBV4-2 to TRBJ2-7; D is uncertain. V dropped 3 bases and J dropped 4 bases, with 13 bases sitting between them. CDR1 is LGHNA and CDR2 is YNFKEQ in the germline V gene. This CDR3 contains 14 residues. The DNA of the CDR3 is TGTGCCAGCAGCCAGGACGTAGGGTCGTACGAGCAGTACTTC. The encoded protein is CASSQDVGSYEQYF.

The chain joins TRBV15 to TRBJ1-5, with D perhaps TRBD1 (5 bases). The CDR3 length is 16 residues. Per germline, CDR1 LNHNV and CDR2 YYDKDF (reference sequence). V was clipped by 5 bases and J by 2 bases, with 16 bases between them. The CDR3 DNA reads TGTGCCACCAGCCCCTTAGGGGACGTCCGCAATCAGCCCCAGCATTTT. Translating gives CATSPLGDVRNQPQHF.

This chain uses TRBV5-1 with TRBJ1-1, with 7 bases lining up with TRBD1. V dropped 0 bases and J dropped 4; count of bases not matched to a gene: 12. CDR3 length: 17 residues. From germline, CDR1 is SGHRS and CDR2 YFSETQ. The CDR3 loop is CASSLGGQTIGSTEAFF. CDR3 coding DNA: TGCGCCAGCAGCTTGGGGGGACAGACGATTGGTAGCACTGAAGCTTTCTTT.

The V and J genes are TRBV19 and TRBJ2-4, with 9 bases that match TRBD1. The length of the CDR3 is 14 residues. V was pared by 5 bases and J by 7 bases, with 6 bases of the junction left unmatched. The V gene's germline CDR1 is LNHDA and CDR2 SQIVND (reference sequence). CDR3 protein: CASSGTGQGNIQYF. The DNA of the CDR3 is TGTGCCAGTAGTGGGACAGGACAGGGGAACATTCAGTACTTC.

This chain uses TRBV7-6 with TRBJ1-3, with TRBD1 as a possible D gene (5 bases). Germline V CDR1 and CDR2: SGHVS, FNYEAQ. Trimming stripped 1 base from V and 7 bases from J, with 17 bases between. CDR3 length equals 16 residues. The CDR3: CASSLGAGNRLNTIYF. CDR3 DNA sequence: TGTGCCAGCAGCTTAGGAGCAGGGAATAGGCTGAACACCATATATTTT.

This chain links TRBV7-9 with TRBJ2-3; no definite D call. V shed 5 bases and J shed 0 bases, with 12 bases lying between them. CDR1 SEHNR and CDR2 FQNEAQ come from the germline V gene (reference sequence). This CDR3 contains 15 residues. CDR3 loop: CASSPRGASTDTQYF. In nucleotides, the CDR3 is TGTGCCAGCAGCCCACGAGGAGCTAGCACAGATACGCAGTATTTT.

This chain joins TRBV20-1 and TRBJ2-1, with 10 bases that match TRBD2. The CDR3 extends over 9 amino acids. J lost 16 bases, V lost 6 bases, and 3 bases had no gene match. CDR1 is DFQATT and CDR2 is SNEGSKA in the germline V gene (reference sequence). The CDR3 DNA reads TGCAGTGCAGGACTAGCGGCCTTCTTC. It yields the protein CSAGLAAFF.

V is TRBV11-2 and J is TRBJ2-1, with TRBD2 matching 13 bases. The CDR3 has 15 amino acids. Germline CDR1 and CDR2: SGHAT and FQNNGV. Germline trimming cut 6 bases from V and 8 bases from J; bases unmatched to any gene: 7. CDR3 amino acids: CASSSGTSGTYEQFF. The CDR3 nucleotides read TGTGCCAGCAGTTCCGGGACTAGCGGGACCTATGAGCAGTTCTTC.

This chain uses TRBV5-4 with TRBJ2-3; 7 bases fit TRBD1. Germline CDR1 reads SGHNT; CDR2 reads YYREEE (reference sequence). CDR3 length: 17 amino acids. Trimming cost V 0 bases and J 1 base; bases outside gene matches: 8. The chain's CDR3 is CASSLDGGDRGTDTQYF. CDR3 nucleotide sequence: TGTGCCAGCAGCTTGGATGGTGGGGACAGAGGCACAGATACGCAGTATTTT.

The CDR3, as DNA: TGCGCCAGCAGCCTAGCCCGGAGCCGCAAGACACACACTGAAGCTTTCTTT. Its translation: CASSLARSRKTHTEAFF. This chain joins TRBV5-1 and TRBJ1-1, with no clear D. The CDR3 runs to 17 residues. Trimming took off 4 bases at V and 3 bases at J, with 22 bases between the two ends. CDR1 is SGHRS and CDR2 is YFSETQ in the germline V gene.

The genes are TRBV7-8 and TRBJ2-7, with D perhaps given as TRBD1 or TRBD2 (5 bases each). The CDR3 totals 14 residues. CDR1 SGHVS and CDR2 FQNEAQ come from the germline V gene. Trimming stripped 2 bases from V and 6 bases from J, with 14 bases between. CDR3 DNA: TGTGCCAGCAGCTTATTTCAGGGAGCGCGCGAGCAGTACTTC. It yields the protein CASSLFQGAREQYF.

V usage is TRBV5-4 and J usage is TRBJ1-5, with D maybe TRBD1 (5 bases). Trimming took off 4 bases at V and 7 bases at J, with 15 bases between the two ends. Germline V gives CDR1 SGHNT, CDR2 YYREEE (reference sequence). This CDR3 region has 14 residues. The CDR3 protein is CASSSTSGSQPQHF. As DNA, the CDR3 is TGTGCCAGCAGCAGTACTTCAGGGAGCCAGCCCCAGCATTTT. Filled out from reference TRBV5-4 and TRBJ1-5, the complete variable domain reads ETGVTQSPTHLIKTRGQQVTLRCSSQSGHNTVSWYQQALGQGPQFIFQYYREEENGRGNFPPRFSGLQFPNYSSELNVNALELDDSALYLCASSSTSGSQPQHFGDGTRLSIL.

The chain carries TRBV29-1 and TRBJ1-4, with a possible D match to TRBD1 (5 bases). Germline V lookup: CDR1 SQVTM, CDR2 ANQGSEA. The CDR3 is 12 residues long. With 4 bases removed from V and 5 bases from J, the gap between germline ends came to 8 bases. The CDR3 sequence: CSVAQGNEKLFF. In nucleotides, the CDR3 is TGCAGCGTTGCGCAGGGCAATGAAAAACTGTTTTTT.

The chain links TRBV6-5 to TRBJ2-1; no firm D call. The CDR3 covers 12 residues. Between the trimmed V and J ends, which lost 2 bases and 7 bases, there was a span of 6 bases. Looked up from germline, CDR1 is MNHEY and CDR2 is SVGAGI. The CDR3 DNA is TGTGCCAGCAGTTACGGAACGAATGAGCAGTTCTTC. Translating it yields CASSYGTNEQFF.

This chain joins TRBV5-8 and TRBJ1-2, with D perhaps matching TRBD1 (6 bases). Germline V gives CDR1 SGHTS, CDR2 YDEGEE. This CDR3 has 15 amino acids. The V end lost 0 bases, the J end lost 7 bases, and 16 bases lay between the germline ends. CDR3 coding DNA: TGTGCCAGCAGCTTGGAACAGGGTAGATCCTTTGGCTACACCTTC. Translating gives CASSLEQGRSFGYTF. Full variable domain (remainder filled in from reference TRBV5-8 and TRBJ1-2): EAGVTQSPTHLIKTRGQQATLRCSPISGHTSVYWYQQALGLGLQFLLWYDEGEERNRGNFPPRFSGRQFPNYSSELNVNALELEDSALYLCASSLEQGRSFGYTFGSGTRLTVV.

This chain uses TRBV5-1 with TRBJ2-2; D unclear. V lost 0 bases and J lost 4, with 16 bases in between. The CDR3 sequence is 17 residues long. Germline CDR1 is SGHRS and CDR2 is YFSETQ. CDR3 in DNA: TGCGCCAGCAGCTTGGCCAGGAAGCCCGCGCCCACCGGGGAGCTGTTTTTT. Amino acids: CASSLARKPAPTGELFF. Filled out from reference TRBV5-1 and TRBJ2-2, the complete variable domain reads KAGVTQTPRYLIKTRGQQVTLSCSPISGHRSVSWYQQTPGQGLQFLFEYFSETQRNKGNFPGRFSGRQFSNSRSEMNVSTLELGDSALYLCASSLARKPAPTGELFFGEGSRLTVL.

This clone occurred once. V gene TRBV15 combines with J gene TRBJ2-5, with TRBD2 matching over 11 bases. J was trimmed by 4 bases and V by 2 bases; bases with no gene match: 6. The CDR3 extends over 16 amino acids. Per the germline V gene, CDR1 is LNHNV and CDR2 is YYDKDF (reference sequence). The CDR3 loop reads CATSRRLAGTPETQYF. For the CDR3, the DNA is TGTGCCACCAGCAGAAGACTAGCGGGAACCCCAGAGACCCAGTACTTC. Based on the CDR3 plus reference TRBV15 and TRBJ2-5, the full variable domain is DAMVIQNPRYQVTQFGKPVTLSCSQTLNHNVMYWYQQKSSQAPKLLFHYYDKDFNNEADTPDNFQSRRPNTSFCFLDIRSPGLGDTAMYLCATSRRLAGTPETQYFGPGTRLLVL.

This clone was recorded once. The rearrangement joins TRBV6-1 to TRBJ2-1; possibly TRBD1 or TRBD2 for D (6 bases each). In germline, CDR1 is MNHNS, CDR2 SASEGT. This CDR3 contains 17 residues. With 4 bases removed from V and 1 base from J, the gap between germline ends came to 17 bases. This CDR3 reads CASSGYGGRLSYNEQFF. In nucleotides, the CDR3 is TGTGCCAGCAGTGGATACGGGGGCCGGCTATCCTACAATGAGCAGTTCTTC.

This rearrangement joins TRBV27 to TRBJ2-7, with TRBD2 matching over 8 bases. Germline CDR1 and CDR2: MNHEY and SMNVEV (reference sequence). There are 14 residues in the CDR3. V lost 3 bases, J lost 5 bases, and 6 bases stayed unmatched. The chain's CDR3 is CASSFGGRINEQYF. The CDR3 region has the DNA TGTGCCAGCAGTTTCGGCGGGAGGATCAACGAGCAGTACTTC.

The CDR3 bases are TGTGCCAGCAGTGAGGCTAGCGGGTTGAACGGGGAGCTGTTTTTT. Residues: CASSEASGLNGELFF. The chain uses TRBV25-1 and TRBJ2-2; the match to TRBD2 covers 8 bases. Germline trimming cut 3 bases from V and 7 bases from J; bases unmatched to any gene: 7. Germline-derived CDR1 and CDR2 are MGHDK and SYGVNS. The CDR3 is 15 amino acids. The full variable domain, rest sourced from reference TRBV25-1 and TRBJ2-2, is EADIYQTPRYLVIGTGKKITLECSQTMGHDKMYWYQQDPGMELHLIHYSYGVNSTEKGDLSSESTVSRIRTEHFPLTLESARPSHTSQYLCASSEASGLNGELFFGEGSRLTVL.

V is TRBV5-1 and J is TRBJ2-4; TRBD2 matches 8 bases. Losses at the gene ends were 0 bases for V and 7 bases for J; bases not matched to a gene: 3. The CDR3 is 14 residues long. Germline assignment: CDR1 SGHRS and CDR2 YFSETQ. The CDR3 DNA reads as TGCGCCAGCAGCTTGGCGGGAGGGAGTAACATTCAGTACTTC. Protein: CASSLAGGSNIQYF.

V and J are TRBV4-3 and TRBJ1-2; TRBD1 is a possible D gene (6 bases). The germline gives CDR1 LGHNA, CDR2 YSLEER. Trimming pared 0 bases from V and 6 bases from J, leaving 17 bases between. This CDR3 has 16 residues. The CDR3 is CASSQELLGAGDGYTF. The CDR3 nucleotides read TGCGCCAGCAGCCAAGAGTTATTGGGGGCAGGGGATGGCTACACCTTC.

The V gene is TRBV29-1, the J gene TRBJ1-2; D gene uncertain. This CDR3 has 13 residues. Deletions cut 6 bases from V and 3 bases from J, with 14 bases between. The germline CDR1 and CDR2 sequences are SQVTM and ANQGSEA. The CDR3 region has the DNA TGCAGCGTGAGGAGCGGACGTGACTATGGCTACACCTTC. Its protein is CSVRSGRDYGYTF.

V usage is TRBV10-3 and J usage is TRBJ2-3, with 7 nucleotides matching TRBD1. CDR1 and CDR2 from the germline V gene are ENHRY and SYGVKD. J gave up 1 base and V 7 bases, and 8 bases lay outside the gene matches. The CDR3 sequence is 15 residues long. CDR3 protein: CAINNDRARTDTQYF. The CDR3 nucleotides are TGTGCCATCAATAACGACAGGGCCCGCACAGATACGCAGTATTTT.